The 14 T cell receptor beta chains below all came from one sample that was sequenced in a study of post-analysis software for immune sequencing data. Study results and limitations: In patients, about 5 TRBV segments were more frequent than in controls, with TRBV5-6, TRBV5-1 and TRBV20-1 among them.

Each TCR beta cDNA library carried unique molecular identifiers. TCRdb re-derived calls from the PCR reads in MiXCR, one entry per CDR3 protein. Here the sample spans roughly 800,000 distinct CDR3 sequences, 46% being singletons. The antigens for these receptors are not known. Sequencing was done on a sample of blood. All receptors come from a girl between 5 and 17 years old with multiple sclerosis.

V is TRBV6-1 and J is TRBJ1-2, with D possibly TRBD1 on 5 matching bases. In germline, CDR1 is MNHNS, CDR2 SASEGT. The CDR3 extends over 11 amino acids. V dropped 7 bases and J dropped 6 bases, with 9 bases sitting between them. The CDR3: CASNRQNGYTF. The CDR3 region has the DNA TGTGCCAGCAACCGACAGAATGGCTACACCTTC.

In its sample, this clonotype was seen a few times. This chain uses TRBV18 with TRBJ2-7; 11 bases line up with TRBD2. Germline CDR1 and CDR2: KGHSH and LQKENI. The V and J ends lost 5 bases and 6 bases, in that order; junction bases with no gene match: 9. The CDR3 covers 15 residues. This CDR3 is CASSETSGNRSEQYF. For the CDR3, the DNA is TGTGCCAGCTCAGAGACTAGCGGGAATCGATCCGAGCAGTACTTC.

The J gene is TRBJ1-5, the V gene TRBV24-1; 7 nucleotides match TRBD1. The germline V gene has CDR1 KGHDR and CDR2 SFDVKD. The CDR3 extends over 17 amino acids. V gave up 6 bases and J gave up 4 bases; unmatched junction bases: 14. CDR3 sequence: CATSQGGHPAPNQPQHF. DNA of the CDR3: TGTGCCACCAGTCAGGGGGGCCATCCCGCGCCGAATCAGCCCCAGCATTTT.

This chain uses TRBV12-3 or TRBV12-4 with TRBJ1-5, with D maybe TRBD1 (6 bases). V lost 6 bases and J lost 7, with 16 bases in between. The CDR3 has 14 amino acids. CDR3 residues: CASSRGGLGQPQHF. The CDR3 DNA sequence: TGTGCCAGCAGCCGAGGGGGGCTGGGCCAGCCCCAGCATTTT.

The chain recombines TRBV18 with TRBJ2-1, with 7 nucleotides matching TRBD2. CDR1 and CDR2 from the germline V gene are KGHSH and LQKENI. The CDR3 contains 17 residues. V dropped 1 base and J dropped 4; count of bases not matched to a gene: 10. The CDR3: CASSPLTSWGTYNEQFF. The DNA of the CDR3 is TGTGCCAGCTCACCACTGACTAGCTGGGGCACGTACAATGAGCAGTTCTTC.

This chain connects TRBV10-3 to TRBJ2-1; 9 bases match TRBD2. This CDR3 has 14 residues. CDR1 and CDR2 (germline): ENHRY, SYGVKD. J was trimmed by 10 bases and V by 2 bases; bases with no gene match: 6. CDR3 region: CAISEVREGYEQFF. Here the CDR3 DNA reads TGTGCCATCAGTGAGGTGCGGGAGGGCTACGAGCAGTTCTTC.

The V and J genes are TRBV4-3 and TRBJ1-2; no definite D call. The CDR3 loop spans 15 amino acids. Trimming stripped 3 bases from V and 6 bases from J, with 17 bases between. Per germline, CDR1 LGHNA and CDR2 YSLEER. The CDR3 DNA is TGCGCCAGCAGCCACCCGGGTCGGGTCAACCATGGCTACACCTTC. This translates into CASSHPGRVNHGYTF.

This clonotype was seen more than once but under ten times. CDR3 DNA: TGCGCCAGCAGCCGGGAGCTTTCAAACGAGCAGTACTTC. As protein: CASSRELSNEQYF. This chain connects TRBV5-1 to TRBJ2-5; D may be TRBD2 (6 bases). The J call may be mistaken, given a closer DNA end match to TRBJ2-7. CDR3 length equals 13 residues. CDR1 and CDR2 (germline): SGHRS, YFSETQ.

The chain is built from TRBV7-2 and TRBJ2-1; a weak D match, TRBD2 (7 bases). Looked up from germline, CDR1 is SGHTA and CDR2 is FQGNSA. This CDR3 contains 16 residues. Trimming took 1 base from V and 6 from J, leaving 16 bases between them. CDR3 sequence: CASSLEGGRASNEQFF. In DNA form, the CDR3 reads TGTGCCAGCAGCTTAGAAGGGGGGAGGGCCAGCAATGAGCAGTTCTTC.

The chain combines TRBV25-1 with TRBJ2-7; D may be TRBD1 (7 bases). Trimming pared 5 bases from V and 1 base from J, leaving 18 bases between. Germline CDR1 reads MGHDK; CDR2 reads SYGVNS. The CDR3 totals 16 residues. As DNA, the CDR3 is TGTGCCAGCAGTCATATCGGCTCAGGGGGGTCCTACGAGCAGTACTTC. It yields the protein CASSHIGSGGSYEQYF.

The J gene is TRBJ1-2, the V gene TRBV20-1; D is perhaps TRBD1 (5 bases). Germline V gene sequence: CDR1 DFQATT, CDR2 SNEGSKA (reference sequence). Deletions cut 1 base from V and 6 bases from J, with 9 bases between. The CDR3 spans 12 residues. The CDR3 is CSARGGKNGYTF. The CDR3 DNA reads TGCAGTGCTAGAGGGGGCAAGAATGGCTACACCTTC.

The rearrangement uses TRBV7-8 and TRBJ2-4, with TRBD2 matching over 7 bases. The CDR3 consists of 18 residues. Per germline, CDR1 SGHVS and CDR2 FQNEAQ. Losses at the gene ends were 1 base for V and 0 bases for J; bases not matched to a gene: 9. CDR3 DNA sequence: TGTGCCAGCAGCTTAGAGGGGACTATTACTTTAGCCAAAAACATTCAGTACTTC. Translating it yields CASSLEGTITLAKNIQYF.

The chain employs TRBV10-3 and TRBJ2-7; weak D call: TRBD2 (5 bases). Trimming left V 0 bases short and J 2 bases short, with 14 bases between. The CDR3 is made up of 16 amino acids. The germline V gene has CDR1 ENHRY and CDR2 SYGVKD. DNA for the CDR3: TGTGCCATCAGTGAGTCGGGGTCGGGAACCACCTACGAGCAGTACTTC. It is translated as CAISESGSGTTYEQYF.

This chain connects TRBV29-1 to TRBJ2-5, with D perhaps TRBD1 or TRBD2 (5 bases each). With 6 bases removed from V and 1 base from J, the gap between germline ends came to 12 bases. Germline V gene lookup returns CDR1 SQVTM and CDR2 ANQGSEA. The CDR3 consists of 13 residues. The CDR3: CSVLGRFQETQYF. The CDR3, as DNA: TGCAGCGTCTTGGGACGGTTCCAAGAGACCCAGTACTTC.